This T cell receptor (beta chain) was retrieved from a study of blood T cell repertoires in COVID-19. Study-wide context: COVID-19 samples collected from the United States, Italy and Spain covered acute and convalescent phases. PBMCs, B-cell-depleted T cells, or T cells provided the cDNA or gDNA that made up the material.

V gave up 3 bases and J gave up 3 bases, with 9 bases separating them. In germline, CDR1 is LNHDA, CDR2 SQIVND (reference sequence). The CDR3 length is 14 residues. In the authors' workflow: Amplification of reference gene primers provided the estimated nucleated cell counts. Assay: immunoSEQ multiplex PCR; the TCRdb copy retains only in-frame clones and omits some. The DNA gave D and trimming, while V, J and clone size come from that table. This table holds 25,000 to 35,000 clones, 85% to 90% found once. Sequencing was carried out using peripheral blood. The clonotype comes from a human donor in a cohort sampled during active COVID-19. The chain employs TRBV19 and TRBJ1-5, with D unresolved. The CDR3 loop reads CASSMRRLNQPQHF. CDR3 DNA: TGTGCCAGTAGTATGAGACGACTCAATCAGCCCCAGCATTTT.